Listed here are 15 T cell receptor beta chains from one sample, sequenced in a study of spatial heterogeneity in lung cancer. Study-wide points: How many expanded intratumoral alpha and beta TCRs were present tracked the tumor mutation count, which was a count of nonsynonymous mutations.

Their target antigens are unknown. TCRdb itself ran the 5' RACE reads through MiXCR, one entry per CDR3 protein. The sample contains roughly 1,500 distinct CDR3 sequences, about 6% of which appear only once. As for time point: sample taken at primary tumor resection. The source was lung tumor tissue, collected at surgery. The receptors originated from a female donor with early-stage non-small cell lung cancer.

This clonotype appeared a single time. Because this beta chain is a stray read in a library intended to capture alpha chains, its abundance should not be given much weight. CDR3 protein: CASSQDPDPADTQYF. The CDR3 DNA is TGCGCCAGCAGCCAAGACCCGGATCCCGCAGATACGCAGTATTTT. The V gene is TRBV4-1, the J gene TRBJ2-3; D is unclear. The V gene lost 0 bases and the J gene lost 4 bases, with 11 bases spanning the gap. The CDR3 runs to 15 residues. Germline CDR1 and CDR2: MGHRA and YSYEKL.

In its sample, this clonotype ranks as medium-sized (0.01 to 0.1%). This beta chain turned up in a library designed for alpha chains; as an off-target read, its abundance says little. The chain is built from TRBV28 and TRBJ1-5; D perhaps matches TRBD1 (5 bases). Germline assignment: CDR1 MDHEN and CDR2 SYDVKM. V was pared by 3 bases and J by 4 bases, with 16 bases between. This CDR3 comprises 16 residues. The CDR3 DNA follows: TGTGCCAGCAGTTTGCAGGGAGGTGGGCCAAATCAGCCCCAGCATTTT. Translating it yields CASSLQGGGPNQPQHF. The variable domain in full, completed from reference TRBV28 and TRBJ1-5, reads DVKVTQSSRYLVKRTGEKVFLECVQDMDHENMFWYRQDPGLGLRLIYFSYDVKMKEKGDIPEGYSVSREKKERFSLILESASTNQTSMYLCASSLQGGGPNQPQHFGDGTRLSIL.

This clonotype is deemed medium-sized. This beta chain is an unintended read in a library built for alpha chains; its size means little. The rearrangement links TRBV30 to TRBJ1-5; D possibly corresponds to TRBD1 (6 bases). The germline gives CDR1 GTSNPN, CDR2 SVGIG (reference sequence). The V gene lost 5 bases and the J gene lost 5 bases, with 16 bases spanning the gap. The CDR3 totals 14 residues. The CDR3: CAWATGNGDQPQHF. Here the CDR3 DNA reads TGTGCCTGGGCAACAGGGAATGGGGATCAGCCCCAGCATTTT.

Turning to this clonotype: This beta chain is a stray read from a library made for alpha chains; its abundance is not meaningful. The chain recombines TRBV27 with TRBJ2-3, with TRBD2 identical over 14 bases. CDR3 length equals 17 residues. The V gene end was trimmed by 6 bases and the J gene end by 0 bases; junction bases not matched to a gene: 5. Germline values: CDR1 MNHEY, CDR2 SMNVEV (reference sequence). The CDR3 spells CASSRLAGGYSTDTQYF. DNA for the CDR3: TGTGCCAGCAGCAGACTAGCGGGGGGGTATAGCACAGATACGCAGTATTTT.

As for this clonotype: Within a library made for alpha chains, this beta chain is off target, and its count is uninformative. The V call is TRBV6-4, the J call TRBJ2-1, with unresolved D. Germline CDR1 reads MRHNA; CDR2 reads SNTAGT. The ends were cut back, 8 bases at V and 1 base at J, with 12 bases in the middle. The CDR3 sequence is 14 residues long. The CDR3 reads CASFIRRSYNEQFF. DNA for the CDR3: TGTGCCAGCTTTATTAGGCGATCCTACAATGAGCAGTTCTTC.

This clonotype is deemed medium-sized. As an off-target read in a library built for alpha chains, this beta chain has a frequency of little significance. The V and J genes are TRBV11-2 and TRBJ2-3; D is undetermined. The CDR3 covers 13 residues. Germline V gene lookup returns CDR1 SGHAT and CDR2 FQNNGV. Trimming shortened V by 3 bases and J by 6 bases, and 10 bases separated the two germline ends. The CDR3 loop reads CASSLDARDTQYF. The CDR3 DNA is TGTGCCAGCAGCTTGGACGCCAGGGATACGCAGTATTTT. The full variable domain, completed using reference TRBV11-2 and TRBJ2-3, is EAGVAQSPRYKIIEKRQSVAFWCNPISGHATLYWYQQILGQGPKLLIQFQNNGVVDDSQLPKDRFSAERLKGVDSTLKIQPAKLEDSAVYLCASSLDARDTQYFGPGTRLTVL.

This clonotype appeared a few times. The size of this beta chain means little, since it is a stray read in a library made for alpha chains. The CDR3 loop is CASSSQSPESLHYGYTF. In DNA form, the CDR3 reads TGTGCCAGCAGCTCCCAGTCCCCCGAAAGTCTCCACTATGGCTACACCTTC. The chain employs TRBV7-9 and TRBJ1-2; D gene uncertain. This CDR3 has 17 amino acids. V shed 4 bases and J shed 3 bases, with 21 bases lying between them. Germline V lookup: CDR1 SEHNR, CDR2 FQNEAQ (reference sequence). The full variable domain, its missing parts supplied by reference TRBV7-9 and TRBJ1-2, is DTGVSQNPRHKITKRGQNVTFRCDPISEHNRLYWYRQTLGQGPEFLTYFQNEAQLEKSRLLSDRFSAERPKGSFSTLEIQRTEQGDSAMYLCASSSQSPESLHYGYTFGSGTRLTVV.

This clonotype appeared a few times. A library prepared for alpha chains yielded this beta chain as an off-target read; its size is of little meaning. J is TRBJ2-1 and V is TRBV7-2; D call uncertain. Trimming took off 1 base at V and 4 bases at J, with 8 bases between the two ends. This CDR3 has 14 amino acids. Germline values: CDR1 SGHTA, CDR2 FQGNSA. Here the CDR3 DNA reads TGTGCCAGCAGCTTAGGGTCTAGTTACAATGAGCAGTTCTTC. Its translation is CASSLGSSYNEQFF.

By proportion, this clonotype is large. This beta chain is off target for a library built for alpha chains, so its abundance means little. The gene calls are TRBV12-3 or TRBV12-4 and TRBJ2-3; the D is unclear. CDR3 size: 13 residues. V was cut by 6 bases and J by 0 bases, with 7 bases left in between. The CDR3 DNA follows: TGTGCCAGCAGGACTGATAGCACAGATACGCAGTATTTT. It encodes CASRTDSTDTQYF.

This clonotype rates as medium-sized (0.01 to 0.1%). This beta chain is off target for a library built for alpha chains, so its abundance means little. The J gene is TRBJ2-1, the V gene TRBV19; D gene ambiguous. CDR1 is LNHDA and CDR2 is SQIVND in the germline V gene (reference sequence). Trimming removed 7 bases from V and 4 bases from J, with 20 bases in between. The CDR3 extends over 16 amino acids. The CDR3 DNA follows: TGTGCCAGTACCACTCCGGACCGAACTCCTTACAATGAGCAGTTCTTC. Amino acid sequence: CASTTPDRTPYNEQFF.

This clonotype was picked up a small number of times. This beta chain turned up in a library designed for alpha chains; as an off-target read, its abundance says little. CDR3 sequence (DNA): TGTGCCAGCAGCGAGCTAGCGGGGGGCTACAATGAGCAGTTCTTC. It yields the protein CASSELAGGYNEQFF. The rearrangement uses TRBV9 and TRBJ2-1; the match to TRBD2 covers 11 bases. Unmatched junction bases numbered 2, after V lost 3 bases and J lost 3 bases. Germline V gene lookup returns CDR1 SGDLS and CDR2 YYNGEE. The CDR3 runs to 15 residues.

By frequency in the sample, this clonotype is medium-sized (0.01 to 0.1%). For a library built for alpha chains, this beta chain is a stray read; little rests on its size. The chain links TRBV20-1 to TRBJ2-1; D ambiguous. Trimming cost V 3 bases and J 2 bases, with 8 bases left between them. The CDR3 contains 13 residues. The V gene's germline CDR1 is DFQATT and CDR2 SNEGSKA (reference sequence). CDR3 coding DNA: TGCAGTGCTAGCGGGCCTGCCTACAATGAGCAGTTCTTC. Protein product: CSASGPAYNEQFF.

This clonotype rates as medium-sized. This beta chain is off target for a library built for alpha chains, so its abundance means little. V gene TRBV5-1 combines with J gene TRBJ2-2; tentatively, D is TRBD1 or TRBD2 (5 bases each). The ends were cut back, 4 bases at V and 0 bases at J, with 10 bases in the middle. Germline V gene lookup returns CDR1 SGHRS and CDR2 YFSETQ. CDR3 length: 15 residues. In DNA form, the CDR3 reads TGCGCCAGCAGCACCGGGACGGCGAACACCGGGGAGCTGTTTTTT. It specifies CASSTGTANTGELFF. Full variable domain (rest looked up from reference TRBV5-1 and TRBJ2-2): KAGVTQTPRYLIKTRGQQVTLSCSPISGHRSVSWYQQTPGQGLQFLFEYFSETQRNKGNFPGRFSGRQFSNSRSEMNVSTLELGDSALYLCASSTGTANTGELFFGEGSRLTVL.

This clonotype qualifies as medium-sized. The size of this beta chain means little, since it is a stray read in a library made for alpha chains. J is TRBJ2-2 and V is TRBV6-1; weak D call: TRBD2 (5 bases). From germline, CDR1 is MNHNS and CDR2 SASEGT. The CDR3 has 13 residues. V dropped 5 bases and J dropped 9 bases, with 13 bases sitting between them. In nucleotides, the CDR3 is TGTGCCAGCAGTCGGCTGGGGAGCAGGGAGCTGTTTTTT. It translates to CASSRLGSRELFF.

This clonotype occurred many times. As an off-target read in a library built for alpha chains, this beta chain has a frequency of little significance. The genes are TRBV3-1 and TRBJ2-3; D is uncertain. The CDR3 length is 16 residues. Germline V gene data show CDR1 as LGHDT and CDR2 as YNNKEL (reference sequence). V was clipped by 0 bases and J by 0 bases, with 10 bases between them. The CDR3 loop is CASSQDYAPSTDTQYF. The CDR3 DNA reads TGTGCCAGCAGCCAAGATTACGCACCGAGCACAGATACGCAGTATTTT.